These 5 T cell receptor beta chains were all obtained from the same sample, sequenced in a study of identical twins. TCRdb independently ran MiXCR on the 5' RACE reads; one entry per CDR3 protein. The sample lists more than 1.5 million distinct CDR3 sequences, roughly a third occurring once. Sequencing was done on a sample of cord blood. The receptors were gathered from a newborn girl in good health.

The chain carries TRBV7-8 and TRBJ2-3, with D possibly called TRBD1 or TRBD2 (5 bases each). Per the germline V gene, CDR1 is SGHVS and CDR2 is FQNEAQ. This CDR3 is built from 16 residues. V lost 2 bases to trimming and J lost 2 bases, with 14 bases between them. Here the CDR3 reads CASSLKRGRATDTQYF. The CDR3 nucleotides are TGTGCCAGCAGCTTAAAACGGGGCAGAGCCACAGATACGCAGTATTTT.

The V call is TRBV3-1, the J call TRBJ1-1; possible D gene TRBD1, 5 bases. Germline loops: CDR1 LGHDT, CDR2 YNNKEL (reference sequence). This CDR3 comprises 14 residues. V was pared by 2 bases and J by 9 bases, with 16 bases between. This chain's CDR3 is CASSQPPDRGKAFF. The CDR3 bases are TGTGCCAGCAGCCAACCCCCGGACCGGGGCAAAGCTTTCTTT.

The chain combines TRBV4-2 with TRBJ2-1, with D tentatively TRBD1 or TRBD2 (5 bases each). CDR1 and CDR2 from the germline V gene are LGHNA and YNFKEQ. Trimming removed 1 base at V and 8 bases at J, with 12 bases between. CDR3 length equals 14 residues. In DNA, the CDR3 is TGTGCCAGCAGCCAAGTGTCTAGCAGGGATGAGCAGTTCTTC. It translates to CASSQVSSRDEQFF.

This clonotype was detected a few times. The J gene is TRBJ1-2, the V gene TRBV3-1; D remains unclear. Germline loops: CDR1 LGHDT, CDR2 YNNKEL (reference sequence). The CDR3 extends over 13 amino acids. V lost 2 bases and J 4 bases, leaving 8 bases between the germline ends. The CDR3 coding sequence is TGTGCCAGCAGCCAATTGGAGTTCTATGGCTACACCTTC. Translated: CASSQLEFYGYTF.

This clonotype was counted a single time. This rearrangement joins TRBV2 to TRBJ2-4; TRBD2 aligns across 12 bases. This CDR3 has 19 residues. Germline lookup yields CDR1 SNHLY and CDR2 FYNNEI. V shed 0 bases, J shed 0 bases, and the junction held 6 bases outside the gene matches. This chain's CDR3 is CASSEATMTSGRAKNIQYF. CDR3 DNA: TGTGCCAGCAGTGAAGCTACGATGACTAGCGGGAGAGCCAAAAACATTCAGTACTTC. Filled out from reference TRBV2 and TRBJ2-4, the complete variable domain reads EPEVTQTPSHQVTQMGQEVILRCVPISNHLYFYWYRQILGQKVEFLVSFYNNEISEKSEIFDDQFSVERPDGSNFTLKIRSTKLEDSAMYFCASSEATMTSGRAKNIQYFGAGTRLSVL.